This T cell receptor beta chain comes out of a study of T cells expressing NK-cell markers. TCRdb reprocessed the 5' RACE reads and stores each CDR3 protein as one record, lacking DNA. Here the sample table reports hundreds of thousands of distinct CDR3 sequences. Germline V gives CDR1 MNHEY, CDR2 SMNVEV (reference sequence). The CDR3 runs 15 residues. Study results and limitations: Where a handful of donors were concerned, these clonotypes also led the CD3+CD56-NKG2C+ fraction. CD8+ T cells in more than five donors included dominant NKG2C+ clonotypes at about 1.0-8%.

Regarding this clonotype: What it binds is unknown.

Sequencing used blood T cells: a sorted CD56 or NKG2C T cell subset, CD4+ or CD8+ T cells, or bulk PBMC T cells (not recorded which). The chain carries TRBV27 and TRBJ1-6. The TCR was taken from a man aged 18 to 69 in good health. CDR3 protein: CASSLGDPYNSPLHF.